A selection of T cell receptor beta chains follows, all from one sample in a study of blood T cell repertoires in COVID-19. Data came from immunoSEQ multiplex PCR; TCRdb stores just in-frame clones and leaves some out. The repertoire holds around 130,000 clones, with 88% as singletons. The sample was peripheral blood. The receptors were sampled from a man in his 70s with active COVID-19. The CDR3 runs from the conserved cysteine through the conserved F or W. The D gene is left open where the match is weak. Clone size appears in some rows only: once, few, many, or a class for an expanded clone.

clone_size | d_call | j_call | v_call | cdr3_nt | cdr3_aa
NA | TRBD2 | TRBJ2-3 | TRBV5-5 | TGTGCCAGCAGCTTGGAGGCCCTAGCGGGAGGAATGACAGATACGCAGTATTTT | CASSLEALAGGMTDTQYF
NA | NA | TRBJ2-3 | TRBV18 | TGTGCCAGCTCACCGGGCGATACGCAGTATTTT | CASSPGDTQYF
NA | TRBD2 | TRBJ2-5 | TRBV7-9 | TGTGCCAGCAGCCCTAGCGGGAGAGGGCAAGAGACCCAGTACTTC | CASSPSGRGQETQYF
NA | TRBD1 | TRBJ2-2 | TRBV11-2 | TGTGCCAGCAGCCCGATGGACAGGGCCGACACCGGGGAGCTGTTTTTT | CASSPMDRADTGELFF
NA | NA | TRBJ2-3 | TRBV5-1 | TGCGCCAGCAGCTTGGGGCAGGGCAGCACAGATACGCAGTATTTT | CASSLGQGSTDTQYF
NA | NA | TRBJ1-1 | TRBV9 | TGTGCCAGCAGCGCCCATGGGGGCCGCATGAACACTGAAGCTTTCTTT | CASSAHGGRMNTEAFF
NA | TRBD1 | TRBJ1-3 | TRBV11-1 | TGTGCCAGCAGCTTAGCCCCGGACAGGGACGACGCTGGAAACACCATATATTTT | CASSLAPDRDDAGNTIYF
few | TRBD2 | TRBJ2-2 | TRBV4-1 | TGCGCCAGCAGCCATGGACTAGCGCGCGGGGAGCTGTTTTTT | CASSHGLARGELFF
NA | TRBD2 | TRBJ2-5 | TRBV6-2/TRBV6-3 | TGTGCCAGCAGTGATCAGGCGGGAGAAGAGACCCAGTACTTC | CASSDQAGEETQYF
once | TRBD2 | TRBJ2-1 | TRBV11-2 | TGTGCCAGCAGCTTAGGCCCTAGCGGTTACAATGAGCAGTTCTTC | CASSLGPSGYNEQFF
NA | TRBD2 | TRBJ2-7 | TRBV20-1 | TGCAGTGCTAGTCGGACTAGCGACCCCTCAGAGCAGTACTTC | CSASRTSDPSEQYF
NA | NA | TRBJ2-6 | TRBV5-4 | TGTGCCAGCAGCCCCCTCTCTGGGGCCAACGTCCTGACTTTC | CASSPLSGANVLTF
NA | NA | TRBJ1-3 | TRBV6-5 | TGTGCCACCTCTGCTTACAGTCCTGGAAACACCATATATTTT | CATSAYSPGNTIYF
once | NA | TRBJ1-3 | TRBV11-2 | TGTGCCAGCAGTCCCGACAGAGGAAACACCATATATTTT | CASSPDRGNTIYF
NA | NA | TRBJ1-1 | TRBV28 | TGTGCCAGCAGTGGGGCAGGGGCAAACACTGAAGCTTTCTTT | CASSGAGANTEAFF
NA | NA | TRBJ1-1 | TRBV27 | TGTGCCAGCAGTCCGCGGGGGCGAACTGAAGCTTTCTTT | CASSPRGRTEAFF
NA | TRBD1 | TRBJ1-5 | TRBV28 | TGTGCCAGCAGTTTAGGGGGGACAGTTCCTCGCAATCAGCCCCAGCATTTT | CASSLGGTVPRNQPQHF
NA | TRBD2 | TRBJ2-1 | TRBV27 | TGTGCCAGCAGTTTCGGACTAGCGGGATACAATGAGCAGTTCTTC | CASSFGLAGYNEQFF
NA | NA | TRBJ1-1 | TRBV12-3/TRBV12-4 | TGTGCCAGCAGTACCAGGGGTTCAGCTGAAGCTTTCTTT | CASSTRGSAEAFF
NA | TRBD1 | TRBJ2-7 | TRBV4-2 | TGTGCCAGCAGCCAACAGGGGACAGGCTCCTACGAGCAGTACTTC | CASSQQGTGSYEQYF
NA | TRBD2 | TRBJ2-1 | TRBV5-1 | TGCGCCAGCAGCTCAGTAGCGGGATCTGGTGAGCAGTTCTTC | CASSSVAGSGEQFF
NA | TRBD1 | TRBJ1-5 | TRBV28 | TGTGCCAGCAGCCGAAACGTAAGGGCGACAGGGGGCAATCAGCCCCAGCATTTT | CASSRNVRATGGNQPQHF
NA | NA | TRBJ1-2 | TRBV29-1 | TGCAGCGTTGACCTTAGGCGGTATGGCTACACCTTC | CSVDLRRYGYTF
few | TRBD1 | TRBJ2-3 | TRBV6-5 | TGTGCCAGCAGTCTAGGACAGGGCCCAGATACGCAGTATTTT | CASSLGQGPDTQYF
NA | NA | TRBJ1-1 | TRBV25-1 | TGTGCCAGCAGTGAAGACAAGACTAGATATGAAGCTTTCTTT | CASSEDKTRYEAFF
NA | NA | TRBJ2-4 | TRBV5-1 | TGCGCCAGCAGCTTGGATTCAGGCACATCGAACCCCAAAAACATTCAGTACTTC | CASSLDSGTSNPKNIQYF
NA | TRBD1 | TRBJ2-4 | TRBV19 | TGTGCCAGTAGTATTGGGACAGCTCTAGCCAAAAACATTCAGTACTTC | CASSIGTALAKNIQYF
NA | NA | TRBJ2-2 | TRBV19 | TGTGCCAGTAAGAGGGGAGGCACCGGGGAGCTGTTTTTT | CASKRGGTGELFF
once | NA | TRBJ1-1 | TRBV9 | TGTGCCAGCAGCGCCTCACAGGGGAACACTGAAGCTTTCTTT | CASSASQGNTEAFF
NA | TRBD1 | TRBJ2-2 | TRBV5-1 | TGCGCCAGCAGCCAGGGACAGGGTCCCGGGGAGCTGTTTTTT | CASSQGQGPGELFF
NA | NA | TRBJ2-7 | TRBV27 | TGTGCCAGCAGTTTGAGGGCAGCGGCCACCTACGAGCAGTACTTC | CASSLRAAATYEQYF
once | TRBD2 | TRBJ2-1 | TRBV5-1 | TGCGCCAGCAGCTTGTGGGGGACTAGCGGGAACAATGAGCAGTTCTTC | CASSLWGTSGNNEQFF
NA | NA | TRBJ1-6 | TRBV2 | TGTGCCAGCAGTGAAAGTTCGGGCTCCTATAATTCACCCCTCCACTTT | CASSESSGSYNSPLHF
NA | NA | TRBJ2-3 | TRBV9 | TGTGCCAGCAGCGTAGTCCCTAACTCGGCGGCAGATACGCAGTATTTT | CASSVVPNSAADTQYF
NA | TRBD2 | TRBJ2-3 | TRBV27 | TGTGCCAGCAGTTCGACTAGCGGGAGCACAGATACGCAGTATTTT | CASSSTSGSTDTQYF
NA | NA | TRBJ2-7 | TRBV21-1 | TGTGCCAGCAGCCCCCGGGAGGGCTACGAGCAGTACTTC | CASSPREGYEQYF